This T cell receptor beta chain was profiled in a study of OX40 agonist ivuxolimab in advanced cancers. People who had autoimmune disease history or systemic immunosuppression were excluded. Broader study findings: Nonresponders included some who also had low normalized T-cell clonal expansion. Determination of antigen specificity was not performed for the expanded peripheral T cells. Expanded clones were, on average, more numerous in CD8+ T cells than in CD4+.

Deletions cut 5 bases from V and 2 bases from J, with 8 bases between. The germline V gene has CDR1 MNHEY and CDR2 SMNVEV (reference sequence). This CDR3 is 13 amino acids long. On this clone: Its antigen remains unidentified.

TCRdb's copy holds only in-frame clones and misses some; the assay was immunoSEQ multiplex PCR. The sample yields more than 75,000 clones, roughly nine tenths seen once. Sequencing was performed on CD4+ or CD8+ T cells sorted from blood, taken in a trial of the OX40 agonist ivuxolimab. The chain recombines TRBV27 with TRBJ2-3; D gene uncertain. This TCR was recovered from an adult with an advanced solid tumor such as melanoma, head and neck, liver or kidney cancer. CDR3 nucleotides: TGTGCCAGCAGTCCCATAAACACAGATACGCAGTATTTT. This encodes CASSPINTDTQYF.